The 16 T cell receptor beta chains in this list originate from one sample, sequenced in a study of shared clonotypes between healthy human individuals. CD45RO negativity and positive selection for CCR7 defined naive CD8 cells, a population that excluded terminally differentiated effector memory CD45RA+ cells. Libraries were prepared by immunoSEQ multiplex PCR; TCRdb keeps only in-frame clonotypes and omits some of them. The table shows 550,000 to 750,000 clones, with 95% to 96% occurring only once. The sequencing sample was made of naive CD8+ T cells sorted from blood. Receptors originate from a woman aged 25 to 39 in good health.

This clone has a single count. This sequence joins TRBV4-1 and TRBJ2-1; either TRBD1 or TRBD2 may supply D (5 bases each). V gave up 0 bases and J gave up 4 bases, with 13 bases separating them. The CDR3 spans 16 residues. Germline V gene data show CDR1 as MGHRA and CDR2 as YSYEKL. The CDR3 loop reads CASSQEEGITYNEQFF. The DNA of the CDR3 is TGCGCCAGCAGCCAAGAAGAGGGGATAACGTACAATGAGCAGTTCTTC.

The chain links TRBV6-6 to TRBJ2-1; maybe TRBD2 (6 bases). Germline V gives CDR1 MNHNY, CDR2 SVGAGI (reference sequence). This CDR3 is built from 16 residues. Trimming took 2 bases from V and 3 from J, leaving 14 bases between them. The CDR3 sequence: CASSYVTRTDYNEQFF. CDR3 bases: TGTGCCAGCAGTTACGTGACTAGGACTGACTACAATGAGCAGTTCTTC.

The V and J genes are TRBV6-1 and TRBJ2-7; 7 bases align to TRBD2. Germline lookup yields CDR1 MNHNS and CDR2 SASEGT. With 10 bases clipped from V and 3 bases from J, the junction kept 12 bases outside the gene matches. The length of the CDR3 is 14 residues. The CDR3 protein is CATLGGNIYYEQYF. CDR3 sequence (DNA): TGTGCCACCCTGGGGGGGAATATTTACTACGAGCAGTACTTC.

Only one count was recorded for this clone. V and J are TRBV2 and TRBJ2-1; 10 bases are a match to TRBD2. The CDR3 sequence is 14 residues long. Germline CDR1 SNHLY, CDR2 FYNNEI. Trimming removed 6 bases from V and 8 bases from J; junction bases left unmatched: 7. CDR3 bases: TGTGCCAGCAGGGTGCTAGCGGGAGCTGATGAGCAGTTCTTC. It is translated as CASRVLAGADEQFF.

The J gene is TRBJ2-2, the V gene TRBV6-1; D remains ambiguous. This CDR3 is 12 amino acids long. V was pared by 7 bases and J by 4 bases, with 7 bases between. From germline, CDR1 is MNHNS and CDR2 SASEGT. The CDR3 is CASKVFTGELFF. The CDR3 nucleotides are TGTGCCAGCAAGGTGTTCACCGGGGAGCTGTTTTTT.

The chain employs TRBV28 and TRBJ1-1, with no clear D. CDR1 is MDHEN, CDR2 SYDVKM, per germline. The V gene lost 2 bases and the J gene lost 2 bases, with 6 bases spanning the gap. This CDR3 contains 13 residues. CDR3 DNA: TGTGCCAGCAGTTTAGAGGACAACACTGAAGCTTTCTTT. Its translation: CASSLEDNTEAFF.

CDR3 in DNA: TGCGCCAGCAGCCAGGACGGGGCTGTTTCCTACAATGAGCAGTTCTTC. It translates to CASSQDGAVSYNEQFF. The rearrangement joins TRBV5-1 to TRBJ2-1; D assignment may be TRBD1 or TRBD2 (5 bases each). Germline CDR1 reads SGHRS; CDR2 reads YFSETQ. CDR3 length equals 16 residues. V was trimmed by 4 bases and J by 1 base, leaving 15 bases between them.

V gene TRBV11-2 combines with J gene TRBJ2-7, with unresolved D. The V gene lost 1 base and the J gene lost 0 bases, with 10 bases spanning the gap. Germline CDR1 is SGHAT and CDR2 is FQNNGV. The CDR3 has 15 residues. CDR3 sequence reads: CASSLGTAYSYEQYF. The CDR3 region has the DNA TGTGCCAGCAGCTTAGGTACCGCCTACTCCTACGAGCAGTACTTC.

V gene TRBV23-1 combines with J gene TRBJ1-5; D is ambiguous. TRBV23-1 is identified as an open reading frame with a role that is uncertain. V lost 0 bases and J 0 bases, leaving 24 bases between the germline ends. The CDR3 totals 21 residues. CDR3 coding DNA: TGCGCCAGCAGTCAATCGGAGCAGGCTAGAACATCCGACAATAGCAATCAGCCCCAGCATTTT. This sequence encodes CASSQSEQARTSDNSNQPQHF.

The V call is TRBV4-1, the J call TRBJ2-7, with TRBD2 matching over 11 bases. This CDR3 spans 19 amino acids. Losses at the gene ends were 1 base for V and 4 bases for J; bases not matched to a gene: 15. Germline V lookup: CDR1 MGHRA, CDR2 YSYEKL. The CDR3 DNA follows: TGCGCCAGCAGCCAAGGTCTCCGACTAGCGGGACTTATGGGGTACGAGCAGTACTTC. The encoded protein is CASSQGLRLAGLMGYEQYF.

The genes are TRBV2 and TRBJ2-7; 8 bases match TRBD2. The V gene end was trimmed by 3 bases and the J gene end by 5 bases; junction bases not matched to a gene: 9. From germline, CDR1 is SNHLY and CDR2 FYNNEI. The CDR3 consists of 15 residues. The DNA for the CDR3 is TGTGCCAGCAGTGATAGGGGACTAGTCCATCACGAGCAGTACTTC. Translating it yields CASSDRGLVHHEQYF.

V is TRBV19 and J is TRBJ2-7; D possibly corresponds to TRBD2 (6 bases). CDR1 and CDR2 (germline): LNHDA, SQIVND (reference sequence). This CDR3 has 15 amino acids. V was cut by 4 bases and J by 5 bases, with 18 bases left in between. The CDR3 region has the DNA TGTGCCAGTAGTAATATTTGGCGGGGTTCCGACGAGCAGTACTTC. This translates into CASSNIWRGSDEQYF.

V is TRBV19 and J is TRBJ2-5, with 12 bases aligning to TRBD1. V dropped 2 bases and J dropped 4; count of bases not matched to a gene: 11. Germline V gives CDR1 LNHDA, CDR2 SQIVND (reference sequence). CDR3 length equals 18 residues. This CDR3 is CASSITGTGGDSGETQYF. CDR3 bases: TGTGCCAGTAGTATAACCGGGACAGGGGGCGATTCAGGAGAGACCCAGTACTTC. The full variable domain, rest sourced from reference TRBV19 and TRBJ2-5, is DGGITQSPKYLFRKEGQNVTLSCEQNLNHDAMYWYRQDPGQGLRLIYYSQIVNDFQKGDIAEGYSVSREKKESFPLTVTSAQKNPTAFYLCASSITGTGGDSGETQYFGPGTRLLVL.

A remark on this clone: The same CDR3 can be traced to other DNA sequences in this sample. The chain employs TRBV7-9 and TRBJ2-5; 11 positions agree with TRBD2. The J call may be wrong; the DNA end is better matched by TRBJ2-7. The length of the CDR3 is 15 residues. Germline V gene data show CDR1 as SEHNR and CDR2 as FQNEAQ (reference sequence). The CDR3 spells CASSPTSGSSYEQYF. The CDR3 region has the DNA TGTGCCAGCAGCCCCACTAGCGGGAGCTCCTACGAGCAGTACTTC.

This clone was detected once. This sample also contains other DNA sequences that code for the same CDR3. For the CDR3, the DNA is TGTGCCAGCAGTTTGTATGGGAACACTGAAGCTTTCTTT. Protein sequence: CASSLYGNTEAFF. The chain combines TRBV28 with TRBJ1-1; D call uncertain. CDR1 is MDHEN, CDR2 SYDVKM, per germline. Trimming stripped 3 bases from V and 1 base from J, with 6 bases between. The CDR3 is 13 amino acids.

This rearrangement joins TRBV18 to TRBJ2-7; D gene uncertain. V was cut by 0 bases and J by 4 bases, with 13 bases left in between. Germline V lookup: CDR1 KGHSH, CDR2 LQKENI. The CDR3 consists of 15 residues. The CDR3 here is CASSPPGRVLYEQYF. For the CDR3, the DNA is TGTGCCAGCTCACCACCAGGACGGGTTTTATACGAGCAGTACTTC.